This T cell receptor beta chain is drawn from a study of shared clonotypes between healthy human individuals. Assay used: immunoSEQ multiplex PCR; TCRdb lists only in-frame clones, some missing. Of 2 million to 3 million clones in the sample, over 85% were seen once. V lost 4 bases and J lost 4, with 9 bases in between. Germline lookup yields CDR1 SGHRS and CDR2 YFSETQ. The length of the CDR3 is 13 residues. Turning to this clone: Other DNA variants within this sample encode the same CDR3.

This TCR derives from a man aged 18 to 29 in good health. Some clones in this sample may be carry-over from other donors' samples. The sample was naive CD4+ T cells from PBMCs. Documented subset: CD45RA+ positively selected. The genes are TRBV5-1 and TRBJ1-5; D is ambiguous. CDR3 sequence: CASSPDPNQPQHF. DNA of the CDR3: TGCGCCAGCAGCCCGGATCCTAATCAGCCCCAGCATTTT. The full variable domain, completed using reference TRBV5-1 and TRBJ1-5, is KAGVTQTPRYLIKTRGQQVTLSCSPISGHRSVSWYQQTPGQGLQFLFEYFSETQRNKGNFPGRFSGRQFSNSRSEMNVSTLELGDSALYLCASSPDPNQPQHFGDGTRLSIL.